This record concerns one T cell receptor (beta chain) sequence. PCR employed 60 Vbeta and 13 Jbeta primers. Profiling relied on immunoSEQ multiplex PCR, and the TCRdb table lists in-frame clones only, not all of them. The sample lists more than 65,000 clones, roughly four fifths occurring once. This sample is part of a study of cytomegalovirus exposure and HLA in healthy donors. The CDR3 spans 12 residues. V lost 3 bases, J lost 18 bases, and 6 bases stayed unmatched. Germline CDR1 and CDR2: MNHNY and SVGAGI (reference sequence). Sequenced input: PBMCs. This clonotype was sampled from a man aged 18 to 30 in good health and CMV-seronegative. The chain recombines TRBV6-6 with TRBJ1-6, with TRBD1 matching 9 bases. The CDR3 spells CASSYLDRGSHF. The CDR3 region has the DNA TGTGCCAGCAGTTATCTAGACAGGGGGTCCCACTTT.